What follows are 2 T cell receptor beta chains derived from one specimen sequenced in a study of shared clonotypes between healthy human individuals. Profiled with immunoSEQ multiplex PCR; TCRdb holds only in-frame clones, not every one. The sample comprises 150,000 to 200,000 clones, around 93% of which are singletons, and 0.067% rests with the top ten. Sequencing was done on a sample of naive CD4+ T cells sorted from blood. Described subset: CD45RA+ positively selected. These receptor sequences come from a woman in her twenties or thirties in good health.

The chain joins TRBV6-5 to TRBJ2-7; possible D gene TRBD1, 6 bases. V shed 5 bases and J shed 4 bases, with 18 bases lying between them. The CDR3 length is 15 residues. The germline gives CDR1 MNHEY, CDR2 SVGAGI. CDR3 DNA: TGTGCCAGCAGTGCCACCGGGACATCCTCATACGAGCAGTACTTC. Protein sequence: CASSATGTSSYEQYF.

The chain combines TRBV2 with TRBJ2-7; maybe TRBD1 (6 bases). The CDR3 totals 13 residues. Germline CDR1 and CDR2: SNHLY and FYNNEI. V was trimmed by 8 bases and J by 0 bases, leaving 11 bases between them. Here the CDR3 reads CASDRSPSYEQYF. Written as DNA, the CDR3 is TGTGCCAGCGACAGGTCCCCCTCCTACGAGCAGTACTTC.